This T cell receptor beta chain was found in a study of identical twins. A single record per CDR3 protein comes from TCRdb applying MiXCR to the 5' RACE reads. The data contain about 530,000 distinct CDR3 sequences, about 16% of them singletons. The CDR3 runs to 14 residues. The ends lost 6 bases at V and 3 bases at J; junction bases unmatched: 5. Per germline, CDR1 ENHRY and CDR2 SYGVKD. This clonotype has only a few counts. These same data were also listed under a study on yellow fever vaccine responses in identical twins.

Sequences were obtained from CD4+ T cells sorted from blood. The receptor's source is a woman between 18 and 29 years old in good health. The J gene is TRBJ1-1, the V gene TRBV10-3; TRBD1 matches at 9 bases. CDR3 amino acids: CAIRRDRAYTEAFF. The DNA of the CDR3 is TGTGCCATCAGGAGGGACAGGGCTTACACTGAAGCTTTCTTT.